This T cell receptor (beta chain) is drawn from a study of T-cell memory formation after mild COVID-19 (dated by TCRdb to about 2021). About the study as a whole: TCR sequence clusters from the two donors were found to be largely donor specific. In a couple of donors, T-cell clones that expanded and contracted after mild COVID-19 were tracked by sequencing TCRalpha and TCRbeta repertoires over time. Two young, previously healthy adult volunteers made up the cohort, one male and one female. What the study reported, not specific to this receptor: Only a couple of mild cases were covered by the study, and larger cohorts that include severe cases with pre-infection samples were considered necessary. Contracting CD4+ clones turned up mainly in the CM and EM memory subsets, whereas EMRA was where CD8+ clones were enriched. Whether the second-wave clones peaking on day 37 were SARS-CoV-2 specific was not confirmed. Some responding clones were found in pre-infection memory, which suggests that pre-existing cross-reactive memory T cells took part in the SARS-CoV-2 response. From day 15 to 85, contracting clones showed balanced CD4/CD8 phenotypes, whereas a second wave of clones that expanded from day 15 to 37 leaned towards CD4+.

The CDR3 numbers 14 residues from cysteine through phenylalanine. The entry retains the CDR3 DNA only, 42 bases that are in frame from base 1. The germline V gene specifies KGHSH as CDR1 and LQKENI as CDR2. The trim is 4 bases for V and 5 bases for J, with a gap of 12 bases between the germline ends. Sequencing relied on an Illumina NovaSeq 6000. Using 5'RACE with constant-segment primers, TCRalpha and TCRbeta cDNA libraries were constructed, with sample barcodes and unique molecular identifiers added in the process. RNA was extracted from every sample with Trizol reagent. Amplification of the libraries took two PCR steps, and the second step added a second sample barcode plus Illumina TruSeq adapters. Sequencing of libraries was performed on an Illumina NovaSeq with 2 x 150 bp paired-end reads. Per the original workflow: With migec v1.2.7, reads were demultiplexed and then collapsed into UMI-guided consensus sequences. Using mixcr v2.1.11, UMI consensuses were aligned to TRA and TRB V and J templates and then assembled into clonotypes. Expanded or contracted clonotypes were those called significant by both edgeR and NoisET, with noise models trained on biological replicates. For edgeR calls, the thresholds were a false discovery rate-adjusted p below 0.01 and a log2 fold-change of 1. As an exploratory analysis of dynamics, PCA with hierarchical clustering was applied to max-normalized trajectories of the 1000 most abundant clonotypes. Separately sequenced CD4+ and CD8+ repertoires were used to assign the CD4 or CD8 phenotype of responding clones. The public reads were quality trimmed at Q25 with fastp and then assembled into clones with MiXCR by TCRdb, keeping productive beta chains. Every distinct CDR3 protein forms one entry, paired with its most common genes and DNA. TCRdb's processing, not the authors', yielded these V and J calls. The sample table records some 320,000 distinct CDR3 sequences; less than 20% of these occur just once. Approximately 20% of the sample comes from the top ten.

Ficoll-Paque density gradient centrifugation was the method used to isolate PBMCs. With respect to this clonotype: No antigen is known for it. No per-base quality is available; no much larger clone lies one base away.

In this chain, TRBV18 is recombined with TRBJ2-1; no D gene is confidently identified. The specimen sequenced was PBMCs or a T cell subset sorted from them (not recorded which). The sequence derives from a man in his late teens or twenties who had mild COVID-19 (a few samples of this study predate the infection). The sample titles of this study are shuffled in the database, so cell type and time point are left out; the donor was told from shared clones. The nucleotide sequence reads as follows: TGTGCCAGCTCACGCCTAGTCCGGCACAATGAGCAGTTCTTC. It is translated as CASSRLVRHNEQFF.